This T cell receptor (beta chain) derives from a study of shared clonotypes between healthy human individuals. Study context: The cohort had a couple of women and a few men, ages 18 to 49. Study outcomes and limitations: Clonotype sharing among the donors was expected to vary with sequencing depth. Clonotype sharing across four donors was observed for 5% to 6.5% of naive CD4 clonotypes. Estimated clonotype richness was generally higher in naive than memory subsets.

The CDR3 loop spans 17 amino acids. Germline V CDR1 and CDR2: SGHTA, FQGNSA. Trimming took 1 base from V and 4 from J; bases not matched to a gene: 11. Concerning this clone: The target antigen is unknown.

Produced via immunoSEQ multiplex PCR; TCRdb's table is partial and in-frame only. This sample has 750,000 to 1,000,000 clones, with about 92% found just once. Naive CD8 cells were CD45RO-negative, positively selected for CCR7, excluding terminally differentiated effector memory CD45RA+ cells. This sequence joins TRBV7-2 and TRBJ2-7, with 9 nucleotides matching TRBD1. Sequenced: naive CD8+ T cells sorted from blood. This receptor was taken from a man younger than 45 in good health. CDR3 region: CASSLVVTGGINYEQYF. DNA for the CDR3: TGTGCCAGCAGCTTAGTGGTGACAGGGGGAATAAATTACGAGCAGTACTTC.